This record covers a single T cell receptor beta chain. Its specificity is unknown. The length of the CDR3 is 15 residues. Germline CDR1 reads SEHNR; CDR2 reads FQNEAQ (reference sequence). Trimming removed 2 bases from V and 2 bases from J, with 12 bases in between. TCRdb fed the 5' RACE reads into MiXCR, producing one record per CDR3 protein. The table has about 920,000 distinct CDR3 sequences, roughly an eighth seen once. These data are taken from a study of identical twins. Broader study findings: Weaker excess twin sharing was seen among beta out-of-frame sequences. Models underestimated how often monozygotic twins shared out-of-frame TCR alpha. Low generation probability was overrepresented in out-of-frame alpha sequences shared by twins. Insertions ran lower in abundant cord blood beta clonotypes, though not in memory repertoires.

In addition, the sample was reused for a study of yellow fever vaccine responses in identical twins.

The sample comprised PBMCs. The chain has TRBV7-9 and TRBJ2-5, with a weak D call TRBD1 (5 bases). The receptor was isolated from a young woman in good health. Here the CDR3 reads CASSLLDTRQETQYF. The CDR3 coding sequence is TGTGCCAGCAGCTTATTGGACACCCGACAAGAGACCCAGTACTTC.